What follows describes a single T cell receptor (beta chain). Genomic DNA of every subset was divided equally among multiple immunoSEQ plates. Some clones are missing from TCRdb's copy, which holds only in-frame ones; the method was immunoSEQ multiplex PCR. In the table there are around 700,000 clones, around 92% of which are singletons. Terminally differentiated effector memory CD45RA+ cells were excluded by CCR7 positive selection of CD45RO-negative cells. Germline V gene data show CDR1 as SGHRS and CDR2 as YFSETQ. The trim removed 2 bases at V and 5 bases at J, leaving 3 bases unmatched. The CDR3 sequence is 14 residues long. This specimen comes from a study of shared clonotypes between healthy human individuals.

This receptor was taken from a man younger than 40 in good health. This chain uses TRBV5-1 with TRBJ2-1; 8 bases line up with TRBD2. The sequenced sample was naive CD8+ T cells sorted from blood. CDR3 residues: CASSLTSGDNEQFF. CDR3 nucleotides: TGCGCCAGCAGCTTAACTAGCGGAGACAATGAGCAGTTCTTC.